Listed below are T cell receptor beta chains from one sample, sequenced in a study of T cell changes during pregnancy in multiple sclerosis. Measured with immunoSEQ multiplex PCR; TCRdb has only the in-frame clones, and not every one. The profile shows about 8,500 clones, about 85% of them singletons. The sequencing used CD8+ T cells from peripheral blood mononuclear cells, collected in the first trimester of pregnancy. The receptors were gathered from a female donor in good health, enrolled as a control in a pregnancy study. CDR3s include the opening cysteine and the closing phenylalanine or tryptophan. Each record gives: clone size, D gene, V gene, J gene, CDR3 DNA, CDR3 protein. D genes are given only for firm matches. Where a row states a size, it is once, few, many or the class of an expanded clone; other rows omit it.

.	.	TRBV6-1	TRBJ1-1	TGTGCCAGCAGTGAATTGGTTGGGGGCTTCAACACTGAAGCTTTCTTT	CASSELVGGFNTEAFF
.	.	TRBV7-9	TRBJ2-3	TGTGCCAGCAGCTCCGTAGCGGAGAGCACAGATACGCAGTATTTT	CASSSVAESTDTQYF
.	.	TRBV28	TRBJ2-2	TGTGCCAGCAGTTCCGTCGTGTCTAACACCGGGGAGCTGTTTTTT	CASSSVVSNTGELFF
.	.	TRBV21-1	TRBJ1-1	TGTGCCAGCAGATCTCAGGGGGGCAACACTGAAGCTTTCTTT	CASRSQGGNTEAFF
once	TRBD1	TRBV10-3	TRBJ2-2	TGTGCCATCAGTCAGACAGGGTTCACCGGGGAGCTGTTTTTT	CAISQTGFTGELFF
once	.	TRBV14	TRBJ2-3	TGTGCCAGCAGCCCGTCCCGGACTACCGTTCCCTTCGGTACGCAGTATTTT	CASSPSRTTVPFGTQYF
few	.	TRBV6-4	TRBJ1-6	TGTGCCAGCAGTGACTCTAACGGGAATTCACCCCTCCACTTT	CASSDSNGNSPLHF
.	TRBD1	TRBV6-4	TRBJ2-6	TGTGCCAGCAGTGACGGGTCAGGGGGTAGCTCTGGGGCCAACGTCCTGACTTTC	CASSDGSGGSSGANVLTF
.	.	TRBV7-9	TRBJ1-2	TGTGCCAGCAGCTTAGTAGGACGAGGAGGAACCTTC	CASSLVGRGGTF
.	TRBD2	TRBV4-1	TRBJ2-5	TGCGCCAGCAGCCAACCGGAACTAGCGGGGGGGCTAGAGACCCAGTACTTC	CASSQPELAGGLETQYF
.	.	TRBV6-5	TRBJ2-7	TGTGCCAGCAGTTACGGGGCGGTATCCTACGAGCAGTACTTC	CASSYGAVSYEQYF
once	TRBD1	TRBV6-5	TRBJ1-2	TGTGCCAGCAGTTTCTTCCGGGACAGGTATAAAGATGGCTACACCTTC	CASSFFRDRYKDGYTF
.	TRBD1	TRBV5-6	TRBJ1-2	TGTGCCAGCAGCACGGGACAGTATGGCTACACCTTC	CASSTGQYGYTF
.	TRBD2	TRBV6-4	TRBJ2-1	TGTGCCAGCTCTACGAGCGGGAGTGAGGATGAGCAGTTCTTC	CASSTSGSEDEQFF
few	.	TRBV6-1	TRBJ2-7	TGTGCCAGCAGTGAAGTATCAGGGGCTTCCTACGAGCAGTACTTC	CASSEVSGASYEQYF
.	TRBD2	TRBV10-3	TRBJ2-1	TGTGCCATCAGTGCAGACTCCGGGACTAGGAATGAGCAGTTCTTC	CAISADSGTRNEQFF
.	.	TRBV14	TRBJ2-1	TGTGCCAGCAGCCAGCGGGACAGCACCTACAATGAGCAGTTCTTC	CASSQRDSTYNEQFF
.	TRBD2	TRBV6-4	TRBJ2-1	TGTGCCAGCAGTGAGTCAGCGGGGGAGAGCAATGAGCAGTTCTTC	CASSESAGESNEQFF
few	TRBD2	TRBV4-2	TRBJ2-7	TGTGCCAGCAGCCAAGATCGGGGGGGCTCCTACGAGCAGTACTTC	CASSQDRGGSYEQYF
.	.	TRBV2	TRBJ2-7	TGTGCCAGCAGTGAACCAAACAGGGAAGTCCACGAGCAGTACTTC	CASSEPNREVHEQYF
.	.	TRBV4-1	TRBJ1-5	TGCGCCAGCAGCCCGAGTCTCGGGAGGACCGGCGATCAGCCCCAGCATTTT	CASSPSLGRTGDQPQHF